A single sample is the source of the 8 T cell receptor beta chains below, sequenced in a study of shared clonotypes between healthy human individuals. It was CD45RO-negative cells, positively selected for CCR7, that made up naive CD8 cells, with terminally differentiated effector memory CD45RA+ cells excluded. TCRdb's table, derived via immunoSEQ multiplex PCR, lists solely in-frame clones and lacks some. Altogether around 1.9 million clones are present, 93% being singletons, with the ten largest covering more than 1.5%. Sequenced: naive CD8+ T cells from PBMCs. These receptors all come from a man between 18 and 29 years old in good health. Some clones in this sample may be carry-over from other donors' samples.

The gene calls are TRBV5-6 and TRBJ1-2; perhaps TRBD1 as D (5 bases). CDR1 and CDR2 (germline): SGHDT, YYEEEE. V lost 6 bases and J lost 4, with 22 bases in between. The CDR3 has 16 amino acids. CDR3 protein: CASTESAEGISYGYTF. CDR3 DNA sequence: TGTGCCAGCACCGAATCAGCGGAGGGGATCTCCTATGGCTACACCTTC. Filled out from reference TRBV5-6 and TRBJ1-2, the complete variable domain reads DAGVTQSPTHLIKTRGQQVTLRCSPKSGHDTVSWYQQALGQGPQFIFQYYEEEERQRGNFPDRFSGHQFPNYSSELNVNALLLGDSALYLCASTESAEGISYGYTFGSGTRLTVV.

The genes are TRBV28 and TRBJ2-5; 10 bases fit TRBD1. CDR3 length equals 18 residues. Germline V gives CDR1 MDHEN, CDR2 SYDVKM. Trimming removed 4 bases from V and 9 bases from J; junction bases left unmatched: 20. The CDR3 DNA is TGTGCCAGCAGTTCGGCGACAGGGGGCATACTTCTCCAAGGGGCCCAGTACTTC. This encodes CASSSATGGILLQGAQYF.

The rearrangement joins TRBV9 to TRBJ2-3, with a weak D call TRBD2 (5 bases). The germline V gene encodes CDR1 SGDLS and CDR2 YYNGEE. This CDR3 has 17 amino acids. V gave up 3 bases and J gave up 1 base, with 18 bases separating them. The CDR3 bases are TGTGCCAGCAGCGGGCCGTCGCCGAGCGGCGGCACAGATACGCAGTATTTT. Translating gives CASSGPSPSGGTDTQYF.

This chain links TRBV7-9 with TRBJ2-7, with D unclear. V lost 4 bases, J lost 2 bases, and 6 bases lay in between. The germline V gene encodes CDR1 SEHNR and CDR2 FQNEAQ (reference sequence). The CDR3 consists of 12 residues. The CDR3 DNA sequence: TGTGCCAGCAGCTCCAAGCCCTACGAGCAGTACTTC. Translating it yields CASSSKPYEQYF.

The CDR3 DNA reads TGTGCCAGCAGTTTTTTCGGGGGAGATACGCAGTATTTT. It is translated as CASSFFGGDTQYF. The rearrangement links TRBV27 to TRBJ2-3; D possibly corresponds to TRBD2 (6 bases). V lost 3 bases, J lost 5 bases, and 9 bases lay in between. Germline V gene sequence: CDR1 MNHEY, CDR2 SMNVEV (reference sequence). The CDR3 sequence is 13 residues long.

Only one count was recorded for this clone. The CDR3 sequence is CASSGLDIETQYF. The CDR3 nucleotides are TGTGCCAGCAGCGGTCTAGATATTGAGACCCAGTACTTC. This chain uses TRBV28 with TRBJ2-5; D uncertain. Germline V gene sequence: CDR1 MDHEN, CDR2 SYDVKM. V lost 6 bases and J lost 5, with 13 bases in between. This CDR3 has 13 amino acids.

The chain is built from TRBV29-1 and TRBJ1-1; D uncertain. The length of the CDR3 is 13 residues. Trimming left V 4 bases short and J 3 bases short, with 12 bases between. CDR1 and CDR2 from the germline V gene are SQVTM and ANQGSEA. The CDR3 reads CSVARGSYTEAFF. CDR3 DNA: TGCAGCGTTGCACGCGGATCCTACACTGAAGCTTTCTTT. Filled out from reference TRBV29-1 and TRBJ1-1, the complete variable domain reads SAVISQKPSRDICQRGTSLTIQCQVDSQVTMMFWYRQQPGQSLTLIATANQGSEATYESGFVIDKFPISRPNLTFSTLTVSNMSPEDSSIYLCSVARGSYTEAFFGQGTRLTVV.

The chain is built from TRBV30 and TRBJ1-1; D not certain. The germline V gene has CDR1 GTSNPN and CDR2 SVGIG (reference sequence). The CDR3 loop spans 14 amino acids. V lost 4 bases, J lost 1 base, and 13 bases lay in between. CDR3: CAWMSFASNTEAFF. DNA of the CDR3: TGTGCCTGGATGTCTTTTGCGTCGAACACTGAAGCTTTCTTT.